The 20 T cell receptor beta chains below all came from one sample that was sequenced in a study of T cell repertoires in cytomegalovirus infection. Their recognized antigens are unknown. TCRdb called the reads again in MiXCR, with one record for every CDR3 protein. The sample contains approximately 310,000 distinct CDR3 sequences, around a quarter of which appear only once. The sequenced sample was cultured PBMCs, obtained from culture after CMV antigen stimulation. All receptors come from a human donor in good health (CMV status not recorded). Some clones in this sample may be carry-over from other donors' samples.

This chain links TRBV15 with TRBJ2-1; possibly TRBD2 for D (5 bases). The CDR3 is 13 residues long. Germline-derived CDR1 and CDR2 are LNHNV and YYDKDF (reference sequence). The V gene lost 0 bases and the J gene lost 10 bases, with 10 bases spanning the gap. The CDR3: CATSRDLLGEQFF. The CDR3 nucleotides read TGTGCCACCAGCAGAGATTTACTAGGCGAGCAGTTCTTC.

This chain joins TRBV7-2 and TRBJ2-5; perhaps TRBD1 as D (6 bases). V was shortened by 4 bases and J by 2 bases, with 14 bases between the two germline ends. The germline V gene encodes CDR1 SGHTA and CDR2 FQGNSA. The CDR3 sequence is 15 residues long. CDR3 protein: CASSSLYGTQETQYF. The DNA for the CDR3 is TGTGCCAGCAGCTCCCTCTACGGGACACAAGAGACCCAGTACTTC.

The chain uses TRBV28 and TRBJ2-2; D possibly matches TRBD1 or TRBD2 (5 bases each). From germline, CDR1 is MDHEN and CDR2 SYDVKM. There are 13 residues in the CDR3. V dropped 8 bases and J dropped 5 bases, with 12 bases sitting between them. The CDR3 region is CASYRGVTGELFF. The DNA for the CDR3 is TGTGCCAGCTACAGAGGGGTTACCGGGGAGCTGTTTTTT.

The chain has TRBV4-1 and TRBJ1-2; TRBD1 matches at 8 bases. The CDR3 sequence is 16 residues long. The junction had 14 bases not matched to a gene; V was cut back by 3 bases and J by 8 bases. From germline, CDR1 is MGHRA and CDR2 YSYEKL. This CDR3 is CASSHPDRTGRVGYTF. DNA of the CDR3: TGCGCCAGCAGCCACCCAGACCGGACAGGGAGAGTGGGCTACACCTTC.

This clonotype was detected only a few times. The chain combines TRBV6-2 or TRBV6-3 with TRBJ2-1; 13 nucleotides agree with TRBD2. The J segment lost 9 bases and the V segment lost 2 bases, leaving 4 bases of the junction unmatched. Germline values: CDR1 MNHEY, CDR2 SVGEGT. The CDR3 totals 15 residues. The CDR3 region has the DNA TGTGCCAGCAGTTACGGACTAGCGGGGGTAGGTGAGCAGTTCTTC. Amino acid sequence: CASSYGLAGVGEQFF.

This clonotype came up many times. This chain joins TRBV7-2 and TRBJ1-3; no definite D call. V lost 2 bases and J lost 0, with 23 bases in between. Germline CDR1 reads SGHTA; CDR2 reads FQGNSA. This CDR3 is built from 20 residues. CDR3 DNA sequence: TGTGCCAGCAGCTTAAGTTTTCGGAGGGTTGGGATCATCTCTGGAAACACCATATATTTT. Protein sequence: CASSLSFRRVGIISGNTIYF.

The chain couples TRBV9 to TRBJ2-1; no definite D call. Germline V lookup: CDR1 SGDLS, CDR2 YYNGEE. CDR3 size: 12 residues. The V and J ends lost 0 bases and 7 bases respectively, with 5 bases between them. CDR3 sequence reads: CASSVGANEQFF. In DNA, the CDR3 is TGTGCCAGCAGCGTAGGGGCAAATGAGCAGTTCTTC.

This clonotype was counted only a few times. J is TRBJ2-3 and V is TRBV2; D may be TRBD2 (6 bases). Germline CDR1 is SNHLY and CDR2 is FYNNEI. The CDR3 consists of 15 residues. Between the trimmed V and J ends, which lost 4 bases and 4 bases, there was a span of 15 bases. The CDR3 DNA follows: TGTGCCAGCAGTGGACAGTCAACGGGGGCAGATACGCAGTATTTT. As protein: CASSGQSTGADTQYF.

The genes are TRBV10-3 and TRBJ2-4; D is perhaps TRBD2 (6 bases). V was pared by 3 bases and J by 9 bases, with 15 bases between. The CDR3 length is 14 residues. Per germline, CDR1 ENHRY and CDR2 SYGVKD. DNA of the CDR3: TGTGCCATCAGTGACACTACAGGAGCGGGCATTCAGTACTTC. It specifies CAISDTTGAGIQYF.

The chain is built from TRBV12-3 or TRBV12-4 and TRBJ2-3; D tentatively reads TRBD1 or TRBD2 (5 bases each). V lost 5 bases and J lost 5, with 14 bases in between. The CDR3 spans 14 residues. CDR3 in amino acids: CASSQGTWGDTQYF. As DNA, the CDR3 is TGTGCCAGCAGTCAAGGGACCTGGGGAGATACGCAGTATTTT.

This chain uses TRBV28 with TRBJ2-5; 7 bases fit TRBD1. Germline assignment: CDR1 MDHEN and CDR2 SYDVKM. The J segment lost 2 bases and the V segment lost 7 bases, leaving 4 bases of the junction unmatched. The CDR3 has 13 residues. DNA for the CDR3: TGTGCCAGCAACAACAGGGGACAAGAGACCCAGTACTTC. It codes for CASNNRGQETQYF.

This clonotype was seen only a few times. V gene TRBV6-2 or TRBV6-3 combines with J gene TRBJ2-6; tentatively, D is TRBD1 (7 bases). The length of the CDR3 is 20 residues. Trimming shortened V by 0 bases and J by 1 base, and 19 bases separated the two germline ends. Looked up from germline, CDR1 is MNHEY and CDR2 is SVGEGT. The CDR3 here is CASSYSTGSGGNSGANVLTF. The CDR3 DNA is TGTGCCAGCAGTTACTCGACCGGTTCAGGGGGGAATTCTGGGGCCAACGTCCTGACTTTC.

The chain combines TRBV12-3 or TRBV12-4 with TRBJ2-7, with D possibly being TRBD2 (5 bases). The CDR3 runs to 14 residues. Trimming left V 1 base short and J 1 base short, with 8 bases between. This chain's CDR3 is CASSLVDWSYEQYF. The CDR3 bases are TGTGCCAGCAGTTTAGTGGACTGGTCCTACGAGCAGTACTTC.

This clonotype came up a few times. This CDR3 is CASSLTSGTFTDTQYF. CDR3 DNA: TGTGCCAGCAGCTTAACTAGCGGGACGTTCACAGATACGCAGTATTTT. The rearrangement links TRBV7-9 to TRBJ2-3, with TRBD2 identical over 10 bases. V gave up 2 bases and J gave up 2 bases; unmatched junction bases: 4. The CDR3 sequence is 16 residues long. Germline-derived CDR1 and CDR2 are SEHNR and FQNEAQ (reference sequence). Together with reference TRBV7-9 and TRBJ2-3, the CDR3 gives the full variable domain: DTGVSQNPRHKITKRGQNVTFRCDPISEHNRLYWYRQTLGQGPEFLTYFQNEAQLEKSRLLSDRFSAERPKGSFSTLEIQRTEQGDSAMYLCASSLTSGTFTDTQYFGPGTRLTVL.

The table lists this clonotype with a few counts. The chain links TRBV7-2 to TRBJ2-5, with D perhaps matching TRBD2 (5 bases). The CDR3 extends over 13 amino acids. V lost 3 bases, J lost 5 bases, and 10 bases lay in between. The germline CDR1 and CDR2 sequences are SGHTA and FQGNSA. The CDR3: CASSLDSAETQYF. The DNA of the CDR3 is TGTGCCAGCAGCTTGGACTCCGCGGAGACCCAGTACTTC.

This clonotype was observed a handful of times. This chain joins TRBV28 and TRBJ2-1; 15 positions match TRBD2. The V gene's germline CDR1 is MDHEN and CDR2 SYDVKM. J gave up 10 bases and V 5 bases, and 6 bases lay outside the gene matches. The CDR3 totals 15 residues. CDR3 DNA sequence: TGTGCCAGCAGTACAAGGACTAGCGGGAGGGGGGAGCAGTTCTTC. Protein product: CASSTRTSGRGEQFF.

At least ten counts were recorded for this clonotype. The CDR3 region is CSASNRGRRRMNTEAFF. The CDR3 DNA follows: TGCAGTGCTAGTAACCGGGGGAGACGTCGTATGAACACTGAAGCTTTCTTT. This rearrangement joins TRBV20-1 to TRBJ1-1; D may be TRBD1 (5 bases). With 3 bases removed from V and 0 bases from J, the gap between germline ends came to 20 bases. The length of the CDR3 is 17 residues. The germline V gene has CDR1 DFQATT and CDR2 SNEGSKA (reference sequence).

The CDR3 reads CASSLARKRLTTDTQYF. The CDR3 DNA is TGTGCCAGCAGCTTGGCTCGTAAGCGGCTAACCACAGATACGCAGTATTTT. The chain recombines TRBV7-2 with TRBJ2-3; a possible D gene is TRBD2 (5 bases). This CDR3 comprises 17 residues. Trimming stripped 3 bases from V and 2 bases from J, with 18 bases between. Germline loops: CDR1 SGHTA, CDR2 FQGNSA.

This clonotype occurred many times. The rearrangement joins TRBV28 to TRBJ1-6; the D gene is possibly TRBD1 (6 bases). There are 16 residues in the CDR3. Germline CDR1 reads MDHEN; CDR2 reads SYDVKM. V lost 4 bases, J lost 3 bases, and 13 bases lay in between. The CDR3 DNA is TGTGCCAGCAGTTCAGTCATGGACAGCTATAATTCACCCCTCCACTTT. Translated: CASSSVMDSYNSPLHF.

This clonotype has a handful of counts. The V call is TRBV19, the J call TRBJ1-1, with TRBD1 identical over 7 bases. Trimming at V came to 3 bases and at J to 7 bases, leaving 2 bases not matched to a gene. Germline V gene sequence: CDR1 LNHDA, CDR2 SQIVND (reference sequence). The CDR3 loop spans 12 amino acids. The CDR3 nucleotides are TGTGCCAGTAGTATTGGGACAGTTGAAGCTTTCTTT. It yields the protein CASSIGTVEAFF.